What follows is one T cell receptor (beta chain) and its context. Each TCR cDNA molecule carried a unique molecular identifier. MiXCR, run by TCRdb on the 5' RACE reads, gives a single entry per CDR3 protein. The sample has tens of thousands of distinct CDR3 sequences; 3% to 3.5% are singletons. This sample is part of a study of spatial heterogeneity in lung cancer. About the research overall: Mean representation of each unique TCR and UMI combination in the raw reads exceeded eight occurrences.

As to time point: sample taken at primary tumor resection. CDR1 MDHEN and CDR2 SYDVKM come from the germline V gene. The CDR3 sequence is 16 residues long. V lost 4 bases, J lost 2 bases, and 18 bases lay in between. Sequenced material: normal lung tissue next to the tumor, taken at surgery. The gene calls are TRBV28 and TRBJ2-7; D is possibly TRBD2 (5 bases). The TCR comes from a male donor with early-stage non-small cell lung cancer. The CDR3 DNA reads as TGTGCCAGCAGTTCCCCCTCGGGGAAAAACCCCTACGAGCAGTACTTC. This gives the protein CASSSPSGKNPYEQYF. Together with reference TRBV28 and TRBJ2-7, the CDR3 gives the full variable domain: DVKVTQSSRYLVKRTGEKVFLECVQDMDHENMFWYRQDPGLGLRLIYFSYDVKMKEKGDIPEGYSVSREKKERFSLILESASTNQTSMYLCASSSPSGKNPYEQYFGPGTRLTVT.